This TCR beta chain comes out of a study of tissue T cells after allogeneic stem cell transplantation. Germline V gene sequence: CDR1 MNHEY, CDR2 SVGEGT. The CDR3 is 17 amino acids. V lost 0 bases to trimming and J lost 2 bases, with 17 bases between them. Study conclusions and caveats: Limitations included a small, clinically heterogeneous cohort and limited sampling depth. Motif-based clustering found tissue-specific repertoire signatures shared across patients, though few clones were shared. Tissue-detected TCR repertoire was only partly captured by blood and spleen T cells.

Concerning this clone: What it recognizes is unknown.

Survey-depth TCRbeta CDR3 sequencing reported V/J genes and productive frequencies. Profiling relied on immunoSEQ multiplex PCR, and the TCRdb table lists in-frame clones only, not all of them. Altogether thousands of clones are present, roughly 67% being singletons, with the ten largest covering roughly an eighth. The clonotype was recovered from a woman between 18 and 55 years old with breast cancer. Sequences were derived from duodenum tissue, sampled at autopsy. V is TRBV6-2 or TRBV6-3 and J is TRBJ2-7, with a possible D match to TRBD2 (6 bases). CDR3 protein: CASSYSSRQDYAYEQYF. The CDR3 DNA sequence: TGTGCCAGCAGTTACTCGAGTCGCCAGGACTACGCCTACGAGCAGTACTTC.